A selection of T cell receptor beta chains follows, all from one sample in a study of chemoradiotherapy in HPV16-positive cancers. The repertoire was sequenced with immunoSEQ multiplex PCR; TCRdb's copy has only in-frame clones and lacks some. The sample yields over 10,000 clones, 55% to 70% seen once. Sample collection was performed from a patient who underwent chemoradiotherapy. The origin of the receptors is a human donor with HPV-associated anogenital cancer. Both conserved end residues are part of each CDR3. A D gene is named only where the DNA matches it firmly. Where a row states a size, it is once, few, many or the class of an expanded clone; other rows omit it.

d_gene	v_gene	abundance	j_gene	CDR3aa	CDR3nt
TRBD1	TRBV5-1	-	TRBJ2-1	CASNERTGPNNEQFF	TGCGCCAGCAACGAGCGGACAGGGCCCAACAATGAGCAGTTCTTC
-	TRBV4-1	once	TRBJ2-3	CASSLYGTDTQYF	TGCGCCAGCAGCCTATATGGCACAGATACGCAGTATTTT
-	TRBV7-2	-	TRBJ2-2	CASSLVAEGELFF	TGTGCCAGCAGCTTAGTTGCGGAAGGGGAGCTGTTTTTT
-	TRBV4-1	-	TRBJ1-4	CASSRKEISGKGEKLFF	TGCGCCAGCAGCCGAAAAGAGATTTCAGGGAAAGGAGAAAAACTGTTTTTT
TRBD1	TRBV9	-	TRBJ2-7	CASSVTAQGAPYEQYF	TGTGCCAGCAGCGTCACTGCTCAGGGGGCCCCCTACGAGCAGTACTTC
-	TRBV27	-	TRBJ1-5	CASSRLGQGSQPQHF	TGTGCCAGCAGCCGGCTGGGGCAGGGCTCCCAGCCCCAGCATTTT
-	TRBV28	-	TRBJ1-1	CASIAEGGPTEAFF	TGTGCCAGCATCGCGGAGGGAGGGCCGACTGAAGCTTTCTTT
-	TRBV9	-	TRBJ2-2	CASSADIYTGELFF	TGTGCCAGCAGCGCCGACATTTACACCGGGGAGCTGTTTTTT
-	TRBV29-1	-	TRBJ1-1	CSVVKNRDVTEAFF	TGCAGCGTTGTAAAGAACAGGGATGTCACTGAAGCTTTCTTT
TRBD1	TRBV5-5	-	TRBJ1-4	CASSLGQGGEKLFF	TGTGCCAGCAGCTTAGGACAGGGTGGCGAAAAACTGTTTTTT
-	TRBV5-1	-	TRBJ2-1	CASKRDIYNEQFF	TGCGCCAGCAAGCGGGACATCTACAATGAGCAGTTCTTC
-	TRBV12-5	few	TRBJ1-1	CASGSPGNTEAFF	TGTGCTAGTGGTAGCCCCGGGAACACTGAAGCTTTCTTT
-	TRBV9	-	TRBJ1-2	CASSGSASNYGYTF	TGTGCCAGCAGCGGCAGCGCCTCTAACTATGGCTACACCTTC
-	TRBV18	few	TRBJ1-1	CASSPLGETTEAFF	TGTGCCAGCTCACCTTTGGGAGAAACAACTGAAGCTTTCTTT
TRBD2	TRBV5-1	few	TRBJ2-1	CASSQSGGSSYNEQFF	TGCGCCAGCAGCCAGAGCGGGGGCTCCTCCTACAATGAGCAGTTCTTC
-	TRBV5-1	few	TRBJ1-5	CASSLGWGGDQPQHF	TGCGCCAGCAGCTTGGGATGGGGGGGAGATCAGCCCCAGCATTTT
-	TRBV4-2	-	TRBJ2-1	CASTVRRGGSYNEQFF	TGTGCCAGCACGGTACGGAGGGGGGGCTCCTACAATGAGCAGTTCTTC
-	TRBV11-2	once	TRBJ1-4	CASSPLGGAGEKLFF	TGTGCCAGCAGCCCCTTGGGGGGGGCGGGTGAAAAACTGTTTTTT
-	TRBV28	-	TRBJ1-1	CASNLGTVEAFF	TGTGCCAGCAATCTAGGAACCGTAGAAGCTTTCTTT
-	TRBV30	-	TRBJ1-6	CAWSPQGDSPLHF	TGTGCCTGGAGCCCCCAGGGTGATTCACCCCTCCACTTT
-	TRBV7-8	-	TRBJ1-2	CASTSETYGYTF	TGTGCCAGCACCTCGGAAACTTACGGCTACACCTTC
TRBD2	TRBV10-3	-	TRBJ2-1	CAISQREDEQFF	TGTGCCATCAGCCAACGGGAGGATGAGCAGTTCTTC
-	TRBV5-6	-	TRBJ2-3	CASSLWDNPSTDTQYF	TGTGCCAGCAGCCTTTGGGACAACCCCAGCACAGATACGCAGTATTTT
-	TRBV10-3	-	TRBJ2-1	CAARGSDNEQFF	TGTGCTGCCCGGGGCAGTGACAATGAGCAGTTCTTC
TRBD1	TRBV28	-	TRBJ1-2	CASRTPPGQGHGYTF	TGTGCCAGCAGAACACCGCCGGGACAGGGACATGGCTACACCTTC
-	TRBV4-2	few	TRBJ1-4	CASSQEGIGAREKLFF	TGTGCCAGCAGCCAGGAGGGGATAGGGGCGCGTGAAAAACTGTTTTTT
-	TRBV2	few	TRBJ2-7	CATEDGTDDEQYF	TGTGCCACCGAAGACGGGACGGACGACGAGCAGTACTTC
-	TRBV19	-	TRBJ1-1	CASRTGAGTTEAFF	TGTGCCAGTCGCACGGGGGCAGGGACGACTGAAGCTTTCTTT
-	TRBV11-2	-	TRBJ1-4	CASSLGDWGDEKLFF	TGTGCCAGCAGCTTAGGTGACTGGGGGGATGAAAAACTGTTTTTT
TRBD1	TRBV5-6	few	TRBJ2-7	CASTFRDRENYEQYF	TGTGCCAGCACTTTTAGGGACAGGGAGAACTACGAGCAGTACTTC
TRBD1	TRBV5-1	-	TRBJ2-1	CASSLARGNEQFF	TGCGCCAGCAGCTTGGCCAGGGGGAATGAGCAGTTCTTC
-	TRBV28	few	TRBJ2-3	CASSFWGRDTQYF	TGTGCCAGCAGTTTTTGGGGGCGAGATACGCAGTATTTT
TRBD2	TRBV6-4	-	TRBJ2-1	CASSKLAGIRGYNEQFF	TGTGCCAGCAGTAAGCTAGCGGGGATACGCGGGTACAATGAGCAGTTCTTC